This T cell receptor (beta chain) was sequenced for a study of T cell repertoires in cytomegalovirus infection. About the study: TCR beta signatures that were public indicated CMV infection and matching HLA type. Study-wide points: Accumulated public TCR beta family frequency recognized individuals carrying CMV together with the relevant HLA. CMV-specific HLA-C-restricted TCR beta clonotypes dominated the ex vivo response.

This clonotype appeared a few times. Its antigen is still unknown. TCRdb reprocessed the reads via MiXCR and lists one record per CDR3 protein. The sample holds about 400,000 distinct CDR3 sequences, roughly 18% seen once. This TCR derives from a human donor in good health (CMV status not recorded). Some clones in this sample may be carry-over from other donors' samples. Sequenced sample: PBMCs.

The CDR3 DNA reads TGTGCCAGCAGAGTACAGGGGGAGGAACCGAACACTGAAGCTTTCTTT. It translates to CASRVQGEEPNTEAFF. The V call is TRBV7-9, the J call TRBJ1-1, with TRBD1 matching 8 bases. The CDR3 sequence is 16 residues long. V lost 6 bases, J lost 1 base, and 10 bases stayed unmatched. Per germline, CDR1 SEHNR and CDR2 FQNEAQ (reference sequence).